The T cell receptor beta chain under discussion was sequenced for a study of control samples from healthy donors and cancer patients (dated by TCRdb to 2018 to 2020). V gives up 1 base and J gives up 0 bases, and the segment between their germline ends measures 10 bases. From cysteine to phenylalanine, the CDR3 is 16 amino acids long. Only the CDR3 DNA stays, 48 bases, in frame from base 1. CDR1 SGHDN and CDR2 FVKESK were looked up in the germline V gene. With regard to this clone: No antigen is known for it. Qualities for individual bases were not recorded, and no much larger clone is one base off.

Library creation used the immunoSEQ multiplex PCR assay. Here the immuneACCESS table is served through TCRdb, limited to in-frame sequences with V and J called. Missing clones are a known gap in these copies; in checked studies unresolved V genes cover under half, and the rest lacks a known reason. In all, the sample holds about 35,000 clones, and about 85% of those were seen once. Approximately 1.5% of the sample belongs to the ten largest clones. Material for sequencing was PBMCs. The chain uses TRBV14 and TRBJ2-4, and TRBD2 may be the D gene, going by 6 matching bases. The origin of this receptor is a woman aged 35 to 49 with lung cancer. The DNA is TGTGCCAGCAGCCAAGTGCGGGGATTAGCCAAAAACATTCAGTACTTC. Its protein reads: CASSQVRGLAKNIQYF.